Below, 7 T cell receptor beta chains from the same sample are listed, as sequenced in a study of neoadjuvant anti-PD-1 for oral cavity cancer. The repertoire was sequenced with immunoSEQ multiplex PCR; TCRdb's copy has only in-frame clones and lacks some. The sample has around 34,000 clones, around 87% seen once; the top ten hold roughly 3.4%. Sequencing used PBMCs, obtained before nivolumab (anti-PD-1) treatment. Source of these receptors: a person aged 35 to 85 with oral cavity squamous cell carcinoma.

The CDR3: CASSPSNQPQHF. DNA for the CDR3: TGTGCCAGCAGCCCCTCCAATCAGCCCCAGCATTTT. The chain carries TRBV7-2 and TRBJ1-5; D unclear. Trimming stripped 5 bases from V and 3 bases from J, with 5 bases between. Germline loops: CDR1 SGHTA, CDR2 FQGNSA. The CDR3 extends over 12 amino acids.

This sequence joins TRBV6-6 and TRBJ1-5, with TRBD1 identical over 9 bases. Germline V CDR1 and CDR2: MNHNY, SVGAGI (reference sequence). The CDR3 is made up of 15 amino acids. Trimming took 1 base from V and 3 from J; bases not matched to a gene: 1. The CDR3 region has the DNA TGTGCCAGCAGTTACTGGGACAGGGCCAATCAGCCCCAGCATTTT. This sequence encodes CASSYWDRANQPQHF.

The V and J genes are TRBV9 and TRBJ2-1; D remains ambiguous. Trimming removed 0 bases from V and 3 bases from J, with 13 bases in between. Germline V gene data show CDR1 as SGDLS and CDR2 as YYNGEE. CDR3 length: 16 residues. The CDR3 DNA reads TGTGCCAGCAGCGTAGTTGGGCAGGTTAACTACAATGAGCAGTTCTTC. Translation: CASSVVGQVNYNEQFF.

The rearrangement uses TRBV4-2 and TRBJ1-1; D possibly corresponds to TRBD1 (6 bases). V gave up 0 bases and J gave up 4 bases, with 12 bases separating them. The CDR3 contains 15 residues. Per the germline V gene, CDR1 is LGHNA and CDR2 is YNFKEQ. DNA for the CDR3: TGTGCCAGCAGCCAAGAGGAAGGGGGAACCACTGAAGCTTTCTTT. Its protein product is CASSQEEGGTTEAFF.

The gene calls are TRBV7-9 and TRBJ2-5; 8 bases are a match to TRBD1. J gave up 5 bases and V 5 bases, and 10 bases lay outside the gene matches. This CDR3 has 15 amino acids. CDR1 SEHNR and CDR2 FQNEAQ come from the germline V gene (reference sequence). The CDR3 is CASSHRDRLYETQYF. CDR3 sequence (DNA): TGTGCCAGCAGCCACCGGGACAGGCTCTATGAGACCCAGTACTTC.

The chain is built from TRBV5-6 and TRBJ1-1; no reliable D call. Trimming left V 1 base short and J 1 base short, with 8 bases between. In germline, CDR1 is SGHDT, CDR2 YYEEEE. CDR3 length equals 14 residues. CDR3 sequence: CASSLRSGNTEAFF. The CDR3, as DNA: TGTGCCAGCAGCTTGAGGAGTGGGAACACTGAAGCTTTCTTT.

The CDR3 nucleotides are TGTGCCAGCAGCTTTTTTGGAGGGGGGCAGGGTGGCTACACCTTC. Translated, it gives CASSFFGGGQGGYTF. The V gene is TRBV7-2, the J gene TRBJ1-2; weak D call: TRBD1 (6 bases). With 3 bases removed from V and 7 bases from J, the gap between germline ends came to 18 bases. CDR3 length: 15 residues. In germline, CDR1 is SGHTA, CDR2 FQGNSA.